The clone carrying this T cell receptor beta chain was seen at least ten times. Its target is not known. The V gene lost 1 base and the J gene lost 0 bases, with 13 bases spanning the gap. CDR1 is DFQATT and CDR2 is SNEGSKA in the germline V gene (reference sequence). The CDR3 is 15 amino acids. Noted time point: persistent/refractory GD, antithyroid drugs over 5 years with positive TRAb. Extracted RNA from PBMCs served as the source of the TCR library. These data come from a study of regulatory T cells in long-lasting Graves disease. Study information: Those with persistent Graves' disease had received antithyroid drugs for over 5 years with positive TSH receptor antibodies. Overall study results and limits: The analysis examined peripheral blood only and excluded thyroid tissue.

Construction of TCR beta libraries relied on iRepertoire HTBI primers and on Arm-PCR targeting CDR3 regions. From the multiplex PCR reads, TCRdb called clonotypes with MiXCR, one entry per CDR3 protein. The table has some 370,000 distinct CDR3 sequences, less than 25% seen once. The genes are TRBV20-1 and TRBJ2-7, with TRBD2 as a possible D gene (6 bases). Material: peripheral blood mononuclear cells (PBMCs), obtained when the disease was refractory, from a patient treated with antithyroid drugs. The sequence derives from a female donor with Graves disease. The DNA for the CDR3 is TGCAGTGCTAGAGGTGAGGCGGGATTCTCCTACGAGCAGTACTTC. Its translation: CSARGEAGFSYEQYF.